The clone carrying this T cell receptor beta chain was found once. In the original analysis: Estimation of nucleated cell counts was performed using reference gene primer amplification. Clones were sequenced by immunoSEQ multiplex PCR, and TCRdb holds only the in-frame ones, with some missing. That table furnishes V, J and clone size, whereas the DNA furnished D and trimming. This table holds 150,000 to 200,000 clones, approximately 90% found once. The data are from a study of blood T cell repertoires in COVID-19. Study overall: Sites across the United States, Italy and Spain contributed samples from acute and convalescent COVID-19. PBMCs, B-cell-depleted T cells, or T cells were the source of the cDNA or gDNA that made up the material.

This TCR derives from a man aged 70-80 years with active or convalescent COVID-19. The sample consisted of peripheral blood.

CDR3 DNA: TGTGCCAGCAGCGTAGCCGTACTCGGAGATACGCAGTATTTT. Amino acids: CASSVAVLGDTQYF. The chain joins TRBV9 to TRBJ2-3, with no clear D. The V and J ends lost 0 bases and 5 bases respectively, with 10 bases between them. The CDR3 has 14 amino acids. Germline CDR1 reads SGDLS; CDR2 reads YYNGEE.